These 27 T cell receptor beta chains were sequenced from one sample in a study of T cells after yellow fever vaccination. TCRdb re-called the 5' RACE reads through MiXCR, storing one row per CDR3 protein. The data contain approximately 550,000 distinct CDR3 sequences, roughly 13% of them seen just once; the ten biggest clones take up over 11%. The starting material was PBMCs, obtained on the day of the yellow fever booster vaccination. Receptor source: a man younger than 45 who received the YFV17D yellow fever vaccine.

This clonotype came up many times. The J gene is TRBJ2-3, the V gene TRBV7-8, with D perhaps TRBD1 (5 bases). CDR3 size: 14 residues. Deletions cut 3 bases from V and 4 bases from J, with 11 bases between. Per the germline V gene, CDR1 is SGHVS and CDR2 is FQNEAQ. CDR3 sequence: CASSLARQSDTQYF. The CDR3 DNA reads TGTGCCAGCAGCTTGGCTAGACAGTCAGATACGCAGTATTTT.

The gene calls are TRBV20-1 and TRBJ2-7; D gene ambiguous. Germline-derived CDR1 and CDR2 are DFQATT and SNEGSKA (reference sequence). Trimming removed 6 bases at V and 2 bases at J, with 14 bases between. This CDR3 region has 13 residues. CDR3 region: CSARPASPYEQYF. CDR3 DNA: TGCAGTGCGAGGCCCGCCTCCCCCTACGAGCAGTACTTC.

J is TRBJ1-5 and V is TRBV30; tentative D call: TRBD1 (6 bases). V was trimmed by 5 bases and J by 3 bases, leaving 14 bases between them. Per the germline V gene, CDR1 is GTSNPN and CDR2 is SVGIG (reference sequence). This CDR3 contains 14 residues. CDR3 in DNA: TGTGCCTGGTCCGCGGGGGCCATCAATCAGCCCCAGCATTTT. It yields the protein CAWSAGAINQPQHF. Full variable domain (remainder filled in from reference TRBV30 and TRBJ1-5): SQTIHQWPATLVQPVGSPLSLECTVEGTSNPNLYWYRQAAGRGLQLLFYSVGIGQISSEVPQNLSASRPQDRQFILSSKKLLLSDSGFYLCAWSAGAINQPQHFGDGTRLSIL.

This chain uses TRBV20-1 with TRBJ2-1, with 11 bases aligning to TRBD2. The CDR3 is 13 amino acids. Losses at the gene ends were 6 bases for V and 9 bases for J; bases not matched to a gene: 7. Germline CDR1 DFQATT, CDR2 SNEGSKA (reference sequence). The CDR3: CSAHSGRGIEQFF. CDR3 nucleotides: TGCAGTGCCCATAGCGGGAGGGGGATTGAGCAGTTCTTC.

Ten or more counts support this clonotype. The chain uses TRBV6-5 and TRBJ1-1, with D perhaps TRBD1 (5 bases). The V gene's germline CDR1 is MNHEY and CDR2 SVGAGI. There are 16 residues in the CDR3. V lost 0 bases to trimming and J lost 5 bases, with 16 bases between them. CDR3 coding DNA: TGTGCCAGCAGTTACTCGACTGCCGCGGGGGAGACTGAAGCTTTCTTT. It translates to CASSYSTAAGETEAFF.

The J gene is TRBJ2-3, the V gene TRBV19; D gene uncertain. The CDR3 is made up of 17 amino acids. Germline lookup yields CDR1 LNHDA and CDR2 SQIVND (reference sequence). The V and J ends lost 5 bases and 0 bases respectively, with 18 bases between them. The CDR3 coding sequence is TGTGCCAGTAGTGGCCCTCTGGACCCGAGAAGCACAGATACGCAGTATTTT. It is translated as CASSGPLDPRSTDTQYF.

The chain employs TRBV20-1 and TRBJ2-7; no clear D gene. CDR1 and CDR2 (germline): DFQATT, SNEGSKA (reference sequence). Trimming stripped 2 bases from V and 7 bases from J, with 12 bases between. This CDR3 region has 12 residues. The CDR3 is CSARTPPTEQYF. The CDR3 region has the DNA TGCAGTGCTAGAACCCCGCCCACGGAGCAGTACTTC.

This clonotype came up many times. V is TRBV15 and J is TRBJ2-5; D not certain. V was shortened by 0 bases and J by 2 bases, with 4 bases between the two germline ends. Germline V gene data show CDR1 as LNHNV and CDR2 as YYDKDF (reference sequence). This CDR3 contains 13 residues. The CDR3 DNA follows: TGTGCCACCAGCAGAGACCGTCAAGAGACCCAGTACTTC. It is translated as CATSRDRQETQYF.

This clonotype was seen a few times. The V and J genes are TRBV15 and TRBJ1-4, with unresolved D. Germline V gene data show CDR1 as LNHNV and CDR2 as YYDKDF (reference sequence). The CDR3 is 15 residues long. V gave up 0 bases and J gave up 10 bases, with 15 bases separating them. The CDR3 DNA is TGTGCCACCAGCAGAGATTCGGCTCAGGTCGGAAAACTGTTTTTT. It translates to CATSRDSAQVGKLFF.

The rearrangement joins TRBV6-5 to TRBJ2-3; TRBD2 agrees at 8 bases. The CDR3 covers 19 residues. The germline V gene has CDR1 MNHEY and CDR2 SVGAGI. The ends lost 2 bases at V and 6 bases at J; junction bases unmatched: 19. The CDR3 region has the DNA TGTGCCAGCAGTTACCGAAAGATAATAGCGGGAAGGTATACGGATACGCAGTATTTT. It yields the protein CASSYRKIIAGRYTDTQYF.

This clonotype was picked up many times. The chain uses TRBV7-2 and TRBJ2-5, with a weak D call TRBD2 (5 bases). The germline gives CDR1 SGHTA, CDR2 FQGNSA. The V gene lost 2 bases and the J gene lost 4 bases, with 11 bases spanning the gap. The length of the CDR3 is 14 residues. CDR3 sequence reads: CASSLSGAGETQYF. DNA of the CDR3: TGTGCCAGCAGCTTATCCGGCGCGGGAGAGACCCAGTACTTC. Based on the CDR3 plus reference TRBV7-2 and TRBJ2-5, the full variable domain is GAGVSQSPSNKVTEKGKDVELRCDPISGHTALYWYRQSLGQGLEFLIYFQGNSAPDKSGLPSDRFSAERTGGSVSTLTIQRTQQEDSAVYLCASSLSGAGETQYFGPGTRLLVL.

The chain carries TRBV5-1 and TRBJ1-2; D uncertain. Germline loops: CDR1 SGHRS, CDR2 YFSETQ. The CDR3 has 13 amino acids. Trimming pared 2 bases from V and 8 bases from J, leaving 13 bases between. CDR3 DNA sequence: TGCGCCAGCAGCTTTCGAGGGTCCGAGGGCTACACCTTC. Its protein product is CASSFRGSEGYTF.

This clonotype was seen many times. The V and J genes are TRBV29-1 and TRBJ2-3; D tentatively reads TRBD1 or TRBD2 (6 bases each). V was trimmed by 3 bases and J by 4 bases, leaving 17 bases between them. Per the germline V gene, CDR1 is SQVTM and CDR2 is ANQGSEA. The CDR3 runs to 15 residues. The CDR3 nucleotides read TGCAGCGTTGACGGGGCGAGGGGGGCGGCAGATACGCAGTATTTT. It translates to CSVDGARGAADTQYF.

In its sample, this clonotype was seen a few times. The rearrangement uses TRBV20-1 and TRBJ1-2; D possibly corresponds to TRBD1 (6 bases). Between the trimmed V and J ends, which lost 5 bases and 0 bases, there was a span of 22 bases. CDR1 and CDR2 from the germline V gene are DFQATT and SNEGSKA (reference sequence). The CDR3 totals 17 residues. CDR3 in amino acids: CSAPFRTGSLANYGYTF. The CDR3 bases are TGCAGTGCTCCCTTCCGTACAGGGAGTTTAGCTAACTATGGCTACACCTTC.

This clonotype was picked up a small number of times. The J gene is TRBJ2-7, the V gene TRBV9; the D is unclear. CDR1 SGDLS and CDR2 YYNGEE come from the germline V gene. There are 14 residues in the CDR3. V lost 0 bases and J 0 bases, leaving 7 bases between the germline ends. The CDR3 DNA reads TGTGCCAGCAGCGTAGGAGGTCGCTCCTACGAGCAGTACTTC. Translation: CASSVGGRSYEQYF.

The chain couples TRBV6-1 to TRBJ2-2; D ambiguous. CDR3 length: 13 amino acids. Germline CDR1 and CDR2: MNHNS and SASEGT. Trimming took off 6 bases at V and 8 bases at J, with 13 bases between the two ends. CDR3 in amino acids: CASRKSGLGELFF. The CDR3 DNA reads TGTGCCAGCAGAAAATCAGGTCTAGGGGAGCTGTTTTTT.

This clonotype has only a few counts. V gene TRBV20-1 combines with J gene TRBJ2-3; 8 bases line up with TRBD2. Germline trimming cut 6 bases from V and 2 bases from J; bases unmatched to any gene: 4. In germline, CDR1 is DFQATT, CDR2 SNEGSKA (reference sequence). CDR3 length: 13 amino acids. Here the CDR3 DNA reads TGCAGTGCCATACTAGCGGTCACAGATACGCAGTATTTT. As protein: CSAILAVTDTQYF.

This clonotype has just one count. CDR3: CASSPGTLSYEQYF. CDR3 DNA sequence: TGTGCCAGCAGTCCCGGGACACTCTCCTACGAGCAGTACTTC. This sequence joins TRBV28 and TRBJ2-7; possible D gene TRBD1, 6 bases. In germline, CDR1 is MDHEN, CDR2 SYDVKM. The CDR3 totals 14 residues. Trimming shortened V by 5 bases and J by 0 bases, and 11 bases separated the two germline ends.

The chain employs TRBV20-1 and TRBJ1-5; D perhaps matches TRBD1 (5 bases). The V end lost 3 bases, the J end lost 1 base, and 10 bases lay between the germline ends. The CDR3 contains 14 residues. Looked up from germline, CDR1 is DFQATT and CDR2 is SNEGSKA (reference sequence). CDR3 sequence: CSASTGQSNQPQHF. The CDR3 nucleotides read TGCAGTGCTAGTACAGGCCAGAGCAATCAGCCCCAGCATTTT.

This clonotype was recorded a few times. This CDR3 reads CASSRGLEAYNEQFF. In DNA, the CDR3 is TGTGCCAGCAGCCGCGGCTTAGAGGCCTACAATGAGCAGTTCTTC. The rearrangement links TRBV7-2 to TRBJ2-1, with D unclear. Trimming removed 5 bases from V and 2 bases from J, with 13 bases in between. Germline-derived CDR1 and CDR2 are SGHTA and FQGNSA. The length of the CDR3 is 15 residues. The whole variable domain, remainder taken from reference TRBV7-2 and TRBJ2-1, is GAGVSQSPSNKVTEKGKDVELRCDPISGHTALYWYRQSLGQGLEFLIYFQGNSAPDKSGLPSDRFSAERTGGSVSTLTIQRTQQEDSAVYLCASSRGLEAYNEQFFGPGTRLTVL.

CDR3 nucleotides: TGCGCCAGCAGCTTGGCCCAGGGATTGCAAGAGACCCAGTACTTC. This sequence encodes CASSLAQGLQETQYF. V is TRBV5-1 and J is TRBJ2-5, with a tentative D call TRBD1 (5 bases). The CDR3 is 15 residues long. Germline values: CDR1 SGHRS, CDR2 YFSETQ. V lost 0 bases and J 2 bases, leaving 11 bases between the germline ends.

The rearrangement uses TRBV11-2 and TRBJ2-1, with D perhaps matching TRBD2 (6 bases). The ends were cut back, 5 bases at V and 0 bases at J, with 8 bases in the middle. Looked up from germline, CDR1 is SGHAT and CDR2 is FQNNGV. This CDR3 spans 14 amino acids. CDR3 residues: CASSPDYSYNEQFF. The CDR3 DNA follows: TGTGCCAGCAGCCCGGACTACTCCTACAATGAGCAGTTCTTC. Drawing the rest from reference TRBV11-2 and TRBJ2-1, the complete variable domain is EAGVAQSPRYKIIEKRQSVAFWCNPISGHATLYWYQQILGQGPKLLIQFQNNGVVDDSQLPKDRFSAERLKGVDSTLKIQPAKLEDSAVYLCASSPDYSYNEQFFGPGTRLTVL.

This clonotype appeared a few times. V and J are TRBV9 and TRBJ2-7, with a weak D call TRBD1 (5 bases). CDR1 and CDR2 from the germline V gene are SGDLS and YYNGEE. The germline V and J ends were trimmed by 0 bases and 5 bases, with 12 bases remaining between them. The CDR3 runs 14 residues. For the CDR3, the DNA is TGTGCCAGCAGCGTAGCAGGGCAGATCGACGAGCAGTACTTC. It yields the protein CASSVAGQIDEQYF.

This clonotype was counted a few times. J is TRBJ2-7 and V is TRBV18; 7 bases are a match to TRBD1. CDR3 length: 18 amino acids. CDR1 is KGHSH and CDR2 is LQKENI in the germline V gene. V trimming: 0 bases; J trimming: 3 bases; junction bases outside the gene matches: 14. The CDR3 DNA sequence: TGTGCCAGCTCACCACCCGGCACCCCCTTGACAGGGCGCTACGAGCAGTACTTC. As protein: CASSPPGTPLTGRYEQYF.

This clonotype was counted only a few times. This chain links TRBV10-3 with TRBJ2-1; TRBD2 matches 15 bases. From germline, CDR1 is ENHRY and CDR2 SYGVKD. The CDR3 spans 15 residues. V lost 5 bases to trimming and J lost 7 bases; unmatched junction nucleotides: 3. Written as DNA, the CDR3 is TGTGCCATCAGTTCCGGGACTAGCGGGAGGAATGAGCAGTTCTTC. Translated: CAISSGTSGRNEQFF.

The rearrangement uses TRBV19 and TRBJ1-5, with D perhaps matching TRBD1 (6 bases). V gave up 5 bases and J gave up 14 bases, with 13 bases separating them. Germline loops: CDR1 LNHDA, CDR2 SQIVND (reference sequence). There are 11 residues in the CDR3. CDR3 region: CASSSRDTEHF. CDR3 DNA sequence: TGTGCCAGTAGTTCCCGGGACACTGAGCATTTT.

This clonotype was seen a handful of times. The rearrangement uses TRBV5-4 and TRBJ1-4, with 12 positions matching TRBD1. CDR1 SGHNT and CDR2 YYREEE come from the germline V gene (reference sequence). The CDR3 length is 16 residues. Germline trimming cut 5 bases from V and 7 bases from J; bases unmatched to any gene: 9. The CDR3 nucleotides are TGTGCCAGCAGTTTCCGGGACAGGGGGCCAGGTGAAAAACTGTTTTTT. Translated: CASSFRDRGPGEKLFF.